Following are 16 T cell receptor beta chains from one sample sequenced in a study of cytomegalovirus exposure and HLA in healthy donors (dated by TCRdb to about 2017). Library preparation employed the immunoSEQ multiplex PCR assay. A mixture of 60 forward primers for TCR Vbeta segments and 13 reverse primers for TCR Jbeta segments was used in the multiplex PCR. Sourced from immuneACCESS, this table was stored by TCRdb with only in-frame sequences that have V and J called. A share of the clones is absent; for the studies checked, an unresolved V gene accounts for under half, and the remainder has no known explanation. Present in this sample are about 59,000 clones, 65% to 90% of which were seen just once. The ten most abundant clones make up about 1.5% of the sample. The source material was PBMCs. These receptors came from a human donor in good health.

DNA for the CDR3: TGTGCCAGCAGTGCTAGGACAGCGAACACTGAAGCTTTCTTT. Translation gives CASSARTANTEAFF. This chain joins TRBV6-1 and TRBJ1-1; D is possibly TRBD1 (6 bases). The CDR3 totals 14 residues. Trimming took off 4 bases at V and 1 base at J, with 10 bases between the two ends. Germline V gene sequence: CDR1 MNHNS, CDR2 SASEGT.

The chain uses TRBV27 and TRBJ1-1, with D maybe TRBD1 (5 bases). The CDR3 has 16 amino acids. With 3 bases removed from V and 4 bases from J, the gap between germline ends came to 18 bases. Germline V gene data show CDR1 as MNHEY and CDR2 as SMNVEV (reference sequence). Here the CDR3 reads CASSFYPQGKSTEAFF. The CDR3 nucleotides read TGTGCCAGCAGTTTTTACCCCCAGGGTAAGAGCACTGAAGCTTTCTTT.

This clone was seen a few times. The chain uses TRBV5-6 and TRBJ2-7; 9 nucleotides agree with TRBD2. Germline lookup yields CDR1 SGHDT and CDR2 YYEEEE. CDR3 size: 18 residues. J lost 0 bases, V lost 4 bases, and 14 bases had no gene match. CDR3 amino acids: CASSTGREGPLSSYEQYF. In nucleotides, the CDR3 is TGTGCCAGCAGCACGGGGCGGGAGGGCCCTTTGAGCTCCTACGAGCAGTACTTC.

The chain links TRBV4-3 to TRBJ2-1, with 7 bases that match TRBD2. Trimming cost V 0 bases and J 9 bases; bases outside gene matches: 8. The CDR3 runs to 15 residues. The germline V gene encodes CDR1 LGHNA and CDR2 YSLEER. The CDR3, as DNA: TGCGCCAGCAGCCAAGAGCGGGGGTGGGATAGTGAGCAGTTCTTC. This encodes CASSQERGWDSEQFF.

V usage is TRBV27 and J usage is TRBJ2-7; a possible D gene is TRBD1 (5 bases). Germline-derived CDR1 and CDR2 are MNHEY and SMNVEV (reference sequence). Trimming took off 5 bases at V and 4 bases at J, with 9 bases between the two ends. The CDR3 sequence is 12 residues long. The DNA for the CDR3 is TGTGCCAGCAGTCCTAACAGGTACGAGCAGTACTTC. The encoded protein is CASSPNRYEQYF.

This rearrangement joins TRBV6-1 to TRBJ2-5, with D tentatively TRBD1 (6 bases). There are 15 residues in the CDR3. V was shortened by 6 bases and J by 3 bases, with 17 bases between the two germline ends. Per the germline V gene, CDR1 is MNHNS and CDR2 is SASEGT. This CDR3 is CASSMTGAGEETQYF. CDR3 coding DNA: TGTGCCAGCAGCATGACAGGTGCTGGAGAAGAGACCCAGTACTTC.

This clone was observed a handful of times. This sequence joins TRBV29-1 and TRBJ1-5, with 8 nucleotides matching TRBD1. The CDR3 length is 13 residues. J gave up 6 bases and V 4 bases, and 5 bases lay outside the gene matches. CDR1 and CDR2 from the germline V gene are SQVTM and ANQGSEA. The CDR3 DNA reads TGCAGCGTTGCCCCAGGGGGCGGTCAGCCCCAGCATTTT. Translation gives CSVAPGGGQPQHF.

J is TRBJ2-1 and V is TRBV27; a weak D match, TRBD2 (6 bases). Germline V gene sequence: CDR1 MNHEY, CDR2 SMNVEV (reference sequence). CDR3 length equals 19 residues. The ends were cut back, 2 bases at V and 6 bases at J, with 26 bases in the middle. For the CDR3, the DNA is TGTGCCAGCAGTTTAACCCCGCCCCATCCCGGGAGTCTCGGCAATGAGCAGTTCTTC. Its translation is CASSLTPPHPGSLGNEQFF.

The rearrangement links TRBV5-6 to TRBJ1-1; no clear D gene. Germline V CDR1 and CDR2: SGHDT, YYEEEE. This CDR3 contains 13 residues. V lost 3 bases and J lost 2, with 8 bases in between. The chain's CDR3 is CASSWPPNTEAFF. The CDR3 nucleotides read TGTGCCAGCAGCTGGCCACCAAACACTGAAGCTTTCTTT. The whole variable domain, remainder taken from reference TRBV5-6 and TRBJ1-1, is DAGVTQSPTHLIKTRGQQVTLRCSPKSGHDTVSWYQQALGQGPQFIFQYYEEEERQRGNFPDRFSGHQFPNYSSELNVNALLLGDSALYLCASSWPPNTEAFFGQGTRLTVV.

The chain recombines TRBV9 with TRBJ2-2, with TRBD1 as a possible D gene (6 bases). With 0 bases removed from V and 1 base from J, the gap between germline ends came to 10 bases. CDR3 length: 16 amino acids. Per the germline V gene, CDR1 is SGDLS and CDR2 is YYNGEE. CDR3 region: CASSVGTELNTGELFF. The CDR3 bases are TGTGCCAGCAGCGTAGGGACAGAATTGAACACCGGGGAGCTGTTTTTT. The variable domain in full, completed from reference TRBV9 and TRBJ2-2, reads DSGVTQTPKHLITATGQRVTLRCSPRSGDLSVYWYQQSLDQGLQFLIQYYNGEERAKGNILERFSAQQFPDLHSELNLSSLELGDSALYFCASSVGTELNTGELFFGEGSRLTVL.

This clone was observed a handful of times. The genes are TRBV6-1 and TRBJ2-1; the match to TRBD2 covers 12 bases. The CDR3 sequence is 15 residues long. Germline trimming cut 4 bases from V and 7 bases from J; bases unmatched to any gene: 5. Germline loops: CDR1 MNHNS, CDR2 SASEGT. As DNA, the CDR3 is TGTGCCAGCAGTGGCGGGACTAGCGGGTCTAATGAGCAGTTCTTC. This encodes CASSGGTSGSNEQFF.

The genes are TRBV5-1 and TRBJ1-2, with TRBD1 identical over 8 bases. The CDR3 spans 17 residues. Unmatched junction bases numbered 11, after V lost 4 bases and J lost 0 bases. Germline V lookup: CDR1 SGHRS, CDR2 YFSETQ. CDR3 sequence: CASSRGQGSRANYGYTF. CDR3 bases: TGCGCCAGCAGCCGTGGACAGGGCTCACGAGCTAACTATGGCTACACCTTC. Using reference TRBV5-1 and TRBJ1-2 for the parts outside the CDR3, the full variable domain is KAGVTQTPRYLIKTRGQQVTLSCSPISGHRSVSWYQQTPGQGLQFLFEYFSETQRNKGNFPGRFSGRQFSNSRSEMNVSTLELGDSALYLCASSRGQGSRANYGYTFGSGTRLTVV.

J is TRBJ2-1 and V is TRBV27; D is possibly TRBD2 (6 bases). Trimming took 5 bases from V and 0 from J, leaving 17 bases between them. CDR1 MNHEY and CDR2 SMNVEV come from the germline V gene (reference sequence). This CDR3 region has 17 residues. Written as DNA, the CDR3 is TGTGCCAGCAGTCGAGGGACTGCCCTTACCTCCTACAATGAGCAGTTCTTC. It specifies CASSRGTALTSYNEQFF.

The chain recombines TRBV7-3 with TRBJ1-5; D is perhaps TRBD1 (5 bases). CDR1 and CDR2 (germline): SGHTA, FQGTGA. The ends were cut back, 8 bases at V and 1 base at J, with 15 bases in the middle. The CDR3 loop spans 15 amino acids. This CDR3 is CASGAGTSSNQPQHF. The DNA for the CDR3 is TGTGCCAGCGGGGCAGGCACCTCGAGCAATCAGCCCCAGCATTTT. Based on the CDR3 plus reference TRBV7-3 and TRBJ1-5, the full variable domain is GAGVSQTPSNKVTEKGKYVELRCDPISGHTALYWYRQSLGQGPEFLIYFQGTGAADDSGLPNDRFFAVRPEGSVSTLKIQRTERGDSAVYLCASGAGTSSNQPQHFGDGTRLSIL.

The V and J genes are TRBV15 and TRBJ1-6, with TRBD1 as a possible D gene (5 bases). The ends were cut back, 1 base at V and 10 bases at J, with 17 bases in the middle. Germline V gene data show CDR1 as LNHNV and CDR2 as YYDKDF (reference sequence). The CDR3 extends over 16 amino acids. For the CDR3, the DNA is TGTGCCACCAGCAGAGTTGGTAGGCAGGGTGGATCACCCCTCCACTTT. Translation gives CATSRVGRQGGSPLHF.

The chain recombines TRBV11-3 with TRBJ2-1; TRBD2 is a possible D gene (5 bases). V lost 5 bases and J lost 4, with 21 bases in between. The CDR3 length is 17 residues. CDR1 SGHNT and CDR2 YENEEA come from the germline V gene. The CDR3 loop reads CASSQRSGPPGYNEQFF. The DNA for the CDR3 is TGTGCCAGCAGCCAGAGAAGCGGCCCCCCTGGGTACAATGAGCAGTTCTTC.